The next 8 T cell receptor beta chains were all read from a single sample in a study of shared clonotypes between healthy human individuals (dated by TCRdb to 2018 to 2020). The method behind the library was the immunoSEQ multiplex PCR assay. Entries here come from immuneACCESS through TCRdb and include only in-frame sequences with V and J called. Some clones fail to appear in such tables; in the studies checked, an unresolved V gene covers under half of the shortfall, and the cause of the remainder is unknown. In all, the sample holds some 2,500,000 clones, and roughly 93% of those were seen once. The leading ten clones occupy about 0.39% of the sample. The specimen sequenced was naive CD4+ T cells from PBMCs. The sample's cell subset or site label, decoded: CD45RA+ positively selected. The receptors derive from a man aged 18-30 years in good health. Some clones in this sample may be carry-over from other donors' samples.

The CDR3 is CASSLGQGAYEQYF. The DNA for the CDR3 is TGTGCCAGCAGCTTAGGACAGGGGGCCTACGAGCAGTACTTC. The rearrangement joins TRBV7-7 to TRBJ2-7, with 9 bases fitting TRBD1. This CDR3 has 14 residues. The germline gives CDR1 SSHAT, CDR2 FNYEAQ (reference sequence). With 1 base clipped from V and 2 bases from J, the junction kept 0 bases outside the gene matches.

The chain recombines TRBV7-2 with TRBJ2-7; 14 nucleotides align to TRBD2. With V trimmed by 5 bases and J by 4 bases, 7 bases remained unmatched. The germline gives CDR1 SGHTA, CDR2 FQGNSA. This CDR3 region has 16 residues. The DNA for the CDR3 is TGTGCCAGCAGCCAGGGACTAGCGGGAGTTGGATACGAGCAGTACTTC. Translated, it gives CASSQGLAGVGYEQYF. Looking up the rest from reference TRBV7-2 and TRBJ2-7 gives the full variable domain: GAGVSQSPSNKVTEKGKDVELRCDPISGHTALYWYRQSLGQGLEFLIYFQGNSAPDKSGLPSDRFSAERTGGSVSTLTIQRTQQEDSAVYLCASSQGLAGVGYEQYFGPGTRLTVT.

The chain has TRBV5-1 and TRBJ2-3; D is perhaps TRBD1 or TRBD2 (5 bases each). Trimming removed 1 base at V and 0 bases at J, with 15 bases between. This CDR3 spans 17 amino acids. CDR1 and CDR2 (germline): SGHRS, YFSETQ. The CDR3 region is CASSLSRGPPSTDTQYF. CDR3 sequence (DNA): TGCGCCAGCAGCTTGTCGAGGGGACCCCCTAGCACAGATACGCAGTATTTT.

This chain joins TRBV11-1 and TRBJ2-6; TRBD1 aligns across 7 bases. The trim removed 5 bases at V and 2 bases at J, leaving 3 bases unmatched. Germline assignment: CDR1 SGHAT and CDR2 FQDESV (reference sequence). CDR3 length: 15 residues. CDR3 sequence reads: CASSHRGTGANVLTF. CDR3 DNA sequence: TGTGCCAGCAGCCACAGGGGAACTGGGGCCAACGTCCTGACTTTC. The variable domain in full, with the rest retrieved from reference TRBV11-1 and TRBJ2-6, is EAEVAQSPRYKITEKSQAVAFWCDPISGHATLYWYRQILGQGPELLVQFQDESVVDDSQLPKDRFSAERLKGVDSTLKIQPAELGDSAMYLCASSHRGTGANVLTFGAGSRLTVL.

Written as DNA, the CDR3 is TGTGCCAGCAGCCAGGGGGCGGACACCGGGGAGCTGTTTTTT. Amino acids: CASSQGADTGELFF. The chain couples TRBV7-2 to TRBJ2-2; TRBD1 matches 8 bases. The germline V gene encodes CDR1 SGHTA and CDR2 FQGNSA. CDR3 length: 14 residues. V trimming: 5 bases; J trimming: 3 bases; junction bases outside the gene matches: 2. The full variable domain, with the rest looked up from reference TRBV7-2 and TRBJ2-2, is GAGVSQSPSNKVTEKGKDVELRCDPISGHTALYWYRQSLGQGLEFLIYFQGNSAPDKSGLPSDRFSAERTGGSVSTLTIQRTQQEDSAVYLCASSQGADTGELFFGEGSRLTVL.

The rearrangement links TRBV28 to TRBJ2-7; perhaps TRBD2 as D (5 bases). The CDR3 covers 15 residues. Germline-derived CDR1 and CDR2 are MDHEN and SYDVKM. Trimming took off 4 bases at V and 3 bases at J, with 16 bases between the two ends. Here the CDR3 reads CASSSPRGGGYEQYF. In nucleotides, the CDR3 is TGTGCCAGCAGTTCGCCCCGAGGCGGAGGCTACGAGCAGTACTTC.

V gene TRBV27 combines with J gene TRBJ2-2; tentative D call: TRBD1 (6 bases). V was clipped by 4 bases and J by 5 bases, with 14 bases between them. Germline CDR1 MNHEY, CDR2 SMNVEV (reference sequence). CDR3 length equals 15 residues. The CDR3 here is CASSSLGAGTGELFF. In DNA, the CDR3 is TGTGCCAGCAGTTCGTTGGGGGCCGGAACCGGGGAGCTGTTTTTT.

The V gene is TRBV4-1, the J gene TRBJ1-5, with no clear D. This CDR3 has 14 amino acids. Germline lookup yields CDR1 MGHRA and CDR2 YSYEKL. Trimming pared 2 bases from V and 6 bases from J, leaving 11 bases between. CDR3 coding DNA: TGCGCCAGCAGCCAAACCGGCGCTGTTCAGCCCCAGCATTTT. It encodes CASSQTGAVQPQHF.